Shown below are 22 T cell receptor beta chains from a single sample sequenced in a study of patients and donors after allogeneic stem cell transplantation. Using its own MiXCR run on the RT-PCR reads, TCRdb lists one record per CDR3 protein. The table has hundreds of thousands of distinct CDR3 sequences, 16% seen once. Specimen: blood, either unsorted or a sorted T cell fraction (not recorded which). The receptors shown here come from a human donor who was either an allogeneic HSCT recipient or a stem cell or donor lymphocyte infusion donor (not recorded which). It is not recorded whose cells these are; they may come from a transplant donor.

The chain couples TRBV12-3 or TRBV12-4 to TRBJ2-1; 12 bases match TRBD2. The CDR3 is 16 amino acids. V lost 3 bases and J lost 7; bases outside the gene matches: 7. This chain's CDR3 is CASSFRLAGGRNEQFF. CDR3 in DNA: TGTGCCAGCAGTTTTCGGCTAGCGGGAGGGCGAAATGAGCAGTTCTTC.

The chain uses TRBV27 and TRBJ2-7; D gene uncertain. The CDR3 runs 14 residues. Trimming took 6 bases from V and 2 from J, leaving 14 bases between them. From germline, CDR1 is MNHEY and CDR2 SMNVEV (reference sequence). CDR3 protein: CASSNIQNTYEQYF. The CDR3 nucleotides are TGTGCCAGCAGCAACATCCAGAATACCTACGAGCAGTACTTC.

This clonotype came up a few times. V and J are TRBV4-1 and TRBJ1-2; TRBD1 matches 9 bases. The J segment lost 2 bases and the V segment lost 4 bases, leaving 17 bases of the junction unmatched. The CDR3 runs 19 residues. Germline assignment: CDR1 MGHRA and CDR2 YSYEKL. Here the CDR3 DNA reads TGCGCCAGCAGCCCCATTCCCCCGGGGACAGGGAACCACAACTATGGCTACACCTTC. It is translated as CASSPIPPGTGNHNYGYTF.

This clonotype was seen many times. V and J are TRBV27 and TRBJ2-1; 10 bases line up with TRBD2. CDR3 length equals 17 residues. The germline V gene has CDR1 MNHEY and CDR2 SMNVEV (reference sequence). Losses at the gene ends were 3 bases for V and 5 bases for J; bases not matched to a gene: 10. For the CDR3, the DNA is TGTGCCAGCAGTTTCTTGCCTAGCGGGAGCAGCGACAATGAGCAGTTCTTC. This codes for CASSFLPSGSSDNEQFF.

This clonotype was recorded many times. This chain connects TRBV28 to TRBJ2-7, with D maybe TRBD2 (5 bases). Trimming removed 3 bases at V and 1 base at J, with 13 bases between. Germline CDR1 reads MDHEN; CDR2 reads SYDVKM. The length of the CDR3 is 15 residues. CDR3 DNA sequence: TGTGCCAGCAGTTTTTCGCTAGCTGTTTCCTACGAGCAGTACTTC. Translation gives CASSFSLAVSYEQYF.

This clonotype occurred a few times. The V call is TRBV10-3, the J call TRBJ2-2; D is possibly TRBD1 or TRBD2 (7 bases each). Germline CDR1 and CDR2: ENHRY and SYGVKD. The CDR3 has 15 amino acids. Trimming pared 10 bases from V and 6 bases from J, leaving 21 bases between. CDR3 coding DNA: TGTGCCACCAGGAGCGGGACAGATACGTCCGGGGAGCTGTTTTTT. This codes for CATRSGTDTSGELFF.

This chain joins TRBV9 and TRBJ2-2; TRBD2 agrees at 7 bases. CDR3 length: 14 residues. J was trimmed by 4 bases and V by 3 bases; bases with no gene match: 3. Germline loops: CDR1 SGDLS, CDR2 YYNGEE. DNA for the CDR3: TGTGCCAGCAGCGCGGGACTAATCACCGGGGAGCTGTTTTTT. Protein: CASSAGLITGELFF.

The chain has TRBV2 and TRBJ1-1; D call uncertain. Trimming cost V 1 base and J 1 base, with 4 bases left between them. CDR1 SNHLY and CDR2 FYNNEI come from the germline V gene. This CDR3 comprises 13 residues. The chain's CDR3 is CASSEGRNTEAFF. CDR3 coding DNA: TGTGCCAGCAGTGAAGGGAGGAACACTGAAGCTTTCTTT.

The J gene is TRBJ2-1, the V gene TRBV5-1; 9 bases agree with TRBD2. J lost 10 bases, V lost 3 bases, and 8 bases had no gene match. The CDR3 contains 14 residues. The germline gives CDR1 SGHRS, CDR2 YFSETQ. CDR3 DNA sequence: TGCGCCAGCAGCTGGCCGACTAGCGGAGGGGAGCAGTTCTTC. Residues: CASSWPTSGGEQFF.

This clonotype was counted a few times. The chain is built from TRBV11-2 and TRBJ2-7; 7 bases match TRBD2. The CDR3 spans 18 residues. Per germline, CDR1 SGHAT and CDR2 FQNNGV. J gave up 5 bases and V 2 bases, and 18 bases lay outside the gene matches. In DNA form, the CDR3 reads TGTGCCAGCAGCTTAATGGGTTCAGGGTCTAGCGGTAGAAACGAGCAGTACTTC. Translation gives CASSLMGSGSSGRNEQYF.

The gene calls are TRBV25-1 and TRBJ2-5; 9 bases align to TRBD1. This CDR3 spans 14 amino acids. Germline assignment: CDR1 MGHDK and CDR2 SYGVNS. J was trimmed by 2 bases and V by 10 bases; bases with no gene match: 8. The CDR3 DNA follows: TGTGCCATCAGGGGGACAGGGCTACAAGAGACCCAGTACTTC. It yields the protein CAIRGTGLQETQYF.

This clonotype was counted only a few times. The V gene is TRBV30, the J gene TRBJ2-1; TRBD1 matches at 7 bases. The CDR3 extends over 12 amino acids. Germline assignment: CDR1 GTSNPN and CDR2 SVGIG (reference sequence). The trim removed 3 bases at V and 14 bases at J, leaving 10 bases unmatched. CDR3 protein: CAWSDAGRGKFF. In nucleotides, the CDR3 is TGTGCCTGGAGCGATGCCGGCAGGGGGAAGTTCTTC.

This clonotype appeared many times. This sequence joins TRBV6-5 and TRBJ2-2, with 8 bases aligning to TRBD1. The CDR3 runs to 15 residues. V dropped 2 bases and J dropped 5; count of bases not matched to a gene: 4. In germline, CDR1 is MNHEY, CDR2 SVGAGI. The CDR3 reads CASSYPRGRTGELFF. The CDR3 nucleotides are TGTGCCAGCAGTTACCCCAGGGGGCGAACCGGGGAGCTGTTTTTT.

This clonotype has a count of ten or more. The chain carries TRBV5-1 and TRBJ2-1; D is possibly TRBD2 (6 bases). The germline gives CDR1 SGHRS, CDR2 YFSETQ. The ends were cut back, 0 bases at V and 6 bases at J, with 19 bases in the middle. The CDR3 runs 17 residues. CDR3 in amino acids: CASSLEVSRLGPNEQFF. The CDR3 region has the DNA TGCGCCAGCAGCTTGGAGGTTTCCCGACTAGGTCCCAATGAGCAGTTCTTC.

The chain has TRBV11-2 and TRBJ2-2; D might be TRBD2 (5 bases). The germline V gene has CDR1 SGHAT and CDR2 FQNNGV. With 0 bases removed from V and 7 bases from J, the gap between germline ends came to 9 bases. The CDR3 runs to 14 residues. The CDR3 coding sequence is TGTGCCAGCAGCTTAGAGTTAACTAGCGGGGAGCTGTTTTTT. It specifies CASSLELTSGELFF.

The V gene is TRBV5-1, the J gene TRBJ1-1; weak D call: TRBD1 (6 bases). This CDR3 spans 15 amino acids. CDR1 and CDR2 from the germline V gene are SGHRS and YFSETQ. Trimming stripped 4 bases from V and 5 bases from J, with 18 bases between. CDR3 coding DNA: TGCGCCAGCAGCCCTGGGGGGGGGGCTGAAACTGAAGCTTTCTTT. This translates into CASSPGGGAETEAFF.

This clonotype appeared a few times. The chain carries TRBV11-3 and TRBJ2-1, with 7 bases identical to TRBD2. Germline V lookup: CDR1 SGHNT, CDR2 YENEEA. V was pared by 2 bases and J by 6 bases, with 10 bases of the junction left unmatched. The CDR3 contains 16 residues. The DNA for the CDR3 is TGTGCCAGCAGCTTACGTGGGACTATACGAGGCAATGAGCAGTTCTTC. It translates to CASSLRGTIRGNEQFF.

This clonotype showed up many times. The gene calls are TRBV7-8 and TRBJ1-5, with D unclear. The V gene's germline CDR1 is SGHVS and CDR2 FQNEAQ. Trimming cost V 1 base and J 1 base, with 11 bases left between them. The CDR3 loop spans 16 amino acids. CDR3 in DNA: TGTGCCAGCAGCTTAGGAGGGAGCGGGAGCAATCAGCCCCAGCATTTT. This translates into CASSLGGSGSNQPQHF.

This clonotype came up a few times. The chain links TRBV20-1 to TRBJ2-7; D may be TRBD1 (6 bases). Germline V lookup: CDR1 DFQATT, CDR2 SNEGSKA (reference sequence). Trimming left V 4 bases short and J 5 bases short, with 21 bases between. The CDR3 totals 15 residues. The CDR3 nucleotides are TGCAGTGCTACGACCATAACATCCCACAGGGACGAGCAGTACTTC. It translates to CSATTITSHRDEQYF.

This clonotype occurred many times. V gene TRBV5-6 combines with J gene TRBJ2-7, with D uncertain. The germline V gene has CDR1 SGHDT and CDR2 YYEEEE. The CDR3 runs 13 residues. Trimming pared 1 base from V and 3 bases from J, leaving 8 bases between. This CDR3 is CASSLSQFYEQYF. The CDR3 nucleotides read TGTGCCAGCAGCTTGAGCCAATTCTACGAGCAGTACTTC.

The V call is TRBV3-1, the J call TRBJ2-3; maybe TRBD2 (7 bases). The length of the CDR3 is 14 residues. V lost 3 bases and J lost 6, with 13 bases in between. CDR1 is LGHDT and CDR2 is YNNKEL in the germline V gene (reference sequence). The CDR3 loop reads CASSQGGGGDTQYF. DNA for the CDR3: TGTGCCAGCAGCCAGGGGGGAGGGGGTGATACGCAGTATTTT.

Ten or more counts support this clonotype. The V and J genes are TRBV4-1 and TRBJ1-5; D remains unclear. The CDR3 covers 13 residues. Trimming left V 2 bases short and J 2 bases short, with 4 bases between. Germline loops: CDR1 MGHRA, CDR2 YSYEKL. For the CDR3, the DNA is TGCGCCAGCAGCCAACGAGGCAATCAGCCCCAGCATTTT. Its protein product is CASSQRGNQPQHF.